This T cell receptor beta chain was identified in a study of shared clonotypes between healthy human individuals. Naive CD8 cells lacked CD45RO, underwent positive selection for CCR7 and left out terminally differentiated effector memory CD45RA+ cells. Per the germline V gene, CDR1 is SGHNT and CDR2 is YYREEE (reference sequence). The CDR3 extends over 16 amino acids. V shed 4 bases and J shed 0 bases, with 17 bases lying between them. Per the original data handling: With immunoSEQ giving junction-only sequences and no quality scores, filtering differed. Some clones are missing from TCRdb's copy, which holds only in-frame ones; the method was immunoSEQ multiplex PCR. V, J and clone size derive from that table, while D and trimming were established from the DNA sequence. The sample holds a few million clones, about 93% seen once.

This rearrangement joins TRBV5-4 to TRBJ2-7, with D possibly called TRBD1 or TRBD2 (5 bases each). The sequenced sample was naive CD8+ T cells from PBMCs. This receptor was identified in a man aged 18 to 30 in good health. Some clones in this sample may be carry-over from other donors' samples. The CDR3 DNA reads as TGTGCCAGCAGCCTCATGGGGGACCGCCGCTCCTACGAGCAGTACTTC. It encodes CASSLMGDRRSYEQYF.